This T cell receptor (beta chain) was documented in a study of cytomegalovirus exposure and HLA in healthy donors. Findings of the study overall: Later genetic work tied a missense DCLRE1C variant to beta-chain V and J trimming. Later work found that TCR association rates differed between HLA loci; DRB1 had the most and HLA-C the fewest.

This CDR3 comprises 12 residues. Trimming took 6 bases from V and 16 from J; bases not matched to a gene: 11. Germline loops: CDR1 SNHLY, CDR2 FYNNEI. The PCR ran on 60 Vbeta and 13 Jbeta primers. The table came from immunoSEQ multiplex PCR; TCRdb's copy has only in-frame clones and leaves some out. The sample yields 200,000 to 250,000 clones, around 80% seen once. For this clone: The antigen remains undetermined.

The V gene is TRBV2, the J gene TRBJ1-4, with 7 bases that match TRBD1. Source material: PBMCs. The sequence derives from a girl aged 2-15 years in good health and CMV-seronegative. DNA of the CDR3: TGTGCCAGCAGCCAATCAGGGACAGTTACGTTTTTT. As protein: CASSQSGTVTFF.